This T cell receptor (beta chain) was captured in a study of monozygotic twins with inflammatory bowel disease. Study findings and constraints: No one strong IBD-associated signal or clonotype was supported. Different subtypes (of T cells) could not be told apart from one another.

The CDR3 sequence is 16 residues long. CDR1 is SGHKS and CDR2 is YYEKEE in the germline V gene (reference sequence). TCRdb reprocessed the 5' RACE reads and reports one entry per CDR3 protein, with no DNA. Its clone listing holds about 43,000 distinct CDR3 sequences. Turning to this clonotype: Its antigen is unknown.

Per donor there was one draw, yielding a blood sample of 2.5 ml. The chain recombines TRBV5-5 with TRBJ2-4. The sequence came from a human donor with ulcerative colitis or Crohn's disease, or a healthy co-twin of an affected twin (not recorded which). The specimen was blood. CDR3 sequence reads: CASSVYMVVAKNIQYF.